Listed here are 16 T cell receptor beta chains from one sample, sequenced in a study of T cell responses to AZD1222 COVID-19 vaccine. The protocol was immunoSEQ multiplex PCR, while the TCRdb copy is restricted to in-frame clones and leaves out a portion. The sample contains approximately 260,000 clones, 85% to 95% of which appear only once. Specimen: peripheral blood, collected on day 0 of AZD1222 vaccination. The receptors here all came from an adult in good health.

This chain uses TRBV7-6 with TRBJ1-4, with TRBD1 matching 8 bases. V shed 5 bases and J 8 bases; nucleotides not matched to a gene: 4. Germline CDR1 SGHVS, CDR2 FNYEAQ. The CDR3 is 13 amino acids. This CDR3 reads CASSPRDREKLFF. CDR3 nucleotide sequence: TGTGCCAGCAGCCCCCGGGACAGGGAAAAACTGTTTTTT.

This chain connects TRBV6-5 to TRBJ2-7, with 9 bases aligning to TRBD1. The length of the CDR3 is 14 residues. Germline V lookup: CDR1 MNHEY, CDR2 SVGAGI. V dropped 5 bases and J dropped 5; count of bases not matched to a gene: 7. For the CDR3, the DNA is TGTGCCAGCAGTATACAGGGGGCCGGCAACGAGCAGTACTTC. Its protein product is CASSIQGAGNEQYF.

This sequence joins TRBV15 and TRBJ2-1, with a tentative D call TRBD1 (6 bases). Germline lookup yields CDR1 LNHNV and CDR2 YYDKDF (reference sequence). V dropped 1 base and J dropped 1 base, with 11 bases sitting between them. The CDR3 extends over 16 amino acids. CDR3 loop: CATSRGFGQSYNEQFF. CDR3 coding DNA: TGTGCCACCAGCAGAGGTTTTGGACAGTCCTACAATGAGCAGTTCTTC.

The chain is built from TRBV12-3 or TRBV12-4 and TRBJ2-1; D is perhaps TRBD1 (6 bases). The CDR3 runs 12 residues. Trimming took 6 bases from V and 8 from J, leaving 11 bases between them. The DNA of the CDR3 is TGTGCCAGCAGAAACCACAGGGATGAGCAGTTCTTC. Its translation is CASRNHRDEQFF.

The V and J genes are TRBV12-5 and TRBJ2-1; 10 bases match TRBD1. The V segment lost 5 bases and the J segment 7 bases; nucleotides outside the gene matches: 8. In germline, CDR1 is LGHNT, CDR2 FRNRAP. The CDR3 sequence is 15 residues long. In nucleotides, the CDR3 is TGTGCTAGTGGTAGGGGGACAGGGGTGGTGAATGAGCAGTTCTTC. Translation: CASGRGTGVVNEQFF.

The chain links TRBV28 to TRBJ1-1; D perhaps matches TRBD1 (5 bases). The V end lost 6 bases, the J end lost 8 bases, and 13 bases lay between the germline ends. Per germline, CDR1 MDHEN and CDR2 SYDVKM. This CDR3 has 12 residues. The CDR3 loop is CASRSSPGEAFF. The CDR3, as DNA: TGTGCCAGCAGATCCTCTCCAGGGGAAGCTTTCTTT.

The chain combines TRBV2 with TRBJ2-7, with 10 bases that match TRBD1. The CDR3 is 16 amino acids. With V trimmed by 4 bases and J by 6 bases, 12 bases remained unmatched. The V gene's germline CDR1 is SNHLY and CDR2 FYNNEI. The CDR3 sequence is CASSGLRDRGMSEQYF. DNA for the CDR3: TGTGCCAGCAGTGGGTTGCGGGACAGGGGAATGAGCGAGCAGTACTTC.

This clone was recorded a few times. The chain links TRBV27 to TRBJ1-2, with 7 positions matching TRBD1. Germline CDR1 is MNHEY and CDR2 is SMNVEV (reference sequence). This CDR3 has 14 amino acids. The trim removed 6 bases at V and 7 bases at J, leaving 11 bases unmatched. The CDR3 region has the DNA TGTGCCAGCAGATCCCCTGACAGGGTTGGTGGCTACACCTTC. Amino acids: CASRSPDRVGGYTF.

CDR3 residues: CASSPSTVQGEQFF. CDR3 in DNA: TGTGCCAGCAGCCCCTCCACCGTCCAGGGTGAGCAGTTCTTC. V gene TRBV16 combines with J gene TRBJ2-1; TRBD1 is a possible D gene (5 bases). Trimming removed 4 bases at V and 9 bases at J, with 16 bases between. This CDR3 is 14 amino acids long. CDR1 and CDR2 (germline): KGHSY, FQNENV.

The V and J genes are TRBV3-1 (or the pseudogene TRBV3-2) and TRBJ2-7; D call uncertain. This CDR3 contains 12 residues. The V gene's germline CDR1 is LGHDT and CDR2 YNNKEL (reference sequence). Trimming took 4 bases from V and 1 from J, leaving 5 bases between them. The CDR3 DNA is TGTGCCAGCAGCCCCCGGTCCTACGAGCAGTACTTC. It yields the protein CASSPRSYEQYF.

V is TRBV19 and J is TRBJ2-6; D not resolved. Trimming took 5 bases from V and 0 from J, leaving 2 bases between them. There are 13 residues in the CDR3. The germline V gene has CDR1 LNHDA and CDR2 SQIVND (reference sequence). CDR3 loop: CASSLSGANVLTF. The CDR3, as DNA: TGTGCCAGTAGTCTCTCTGGGGCCAACGTCCTGACTTTC.

The J gene is TRBJ1-2, the V gene TRBV27; D is unclear. This CDR3 is built from 13 residues. CDR1 MNHEY and CDR2 SMNVEV come from the germline V gene (reference sequence). Trimming shortened V by 0 bases and J by 3 bases, and 5 bases separated the two germline ends. CDR3 sequence (DNA): TGTGCCAGCAGTTTATCCCATTACTATGGCTACACCTTC. Protein sequence: CASSLSHYYGYTF.

The chain recombines TRBV3-1 (or the pseudogene TRBV3-2) with TRBJ2-1; TRBD2 is a possible D gene (7 bases). Germline CDR1 reads LGHDT; CDR2 reads YNNKEL (reference sequence). V was shortened by 2 bases and J by 7 bases, with 18 bases between the two germline ends. There are 16 residues in the CDR3. The CDR3 reads CASSQHGGGSQNEQFF. As DNA, the CDR3 is TGTGCCAGCAGCCAACATGGGGGCGGGAGTCAGAATGAGCAGTTCTTC.

The chain couples TRBV2 to TRBJ1-6; D might be TRBD1 (6 bases). CDR1 and CDR2 (germline): SNHLY, FYNNEI. This CDR3 has 16 amino acids. Trimming stripped 3 bases from V and 7 bases from J, with 16 bases between. CDR3 DNA sequence: TGTGCCAGCAGTGACCCTCCGGGACACATAAATTCACCCCTCCACTTT. Its translation: CASSDPPGHINSPLHF.

The chain couples TRBV4-1 to TRBJ2-5, with 8 bases fitting TRBD2. The CDR3 is 16 residues long. CDR1 is MGHRA, CDR2 YSYEKL, per germline. The J segment lost 5 bases and the V segment lost 4 bases, leaving 12 bases of the junction unmatched. CDR3 DNA: TGCGCCAGCAGCCCCGGAGTAGCGGGATCCCGGGAGACCCAGTACTTC. Protein sequence: CASSPGVAGSRETQYF.

The chain joins TRBV14 to TRBJ2-1; D is ambiguous. CDR3 length: 13 residues. The V end was cut by 4 bases, the J end by 8 bases, with 12 bases between. Germline V gene data show CDR1 as SGHDN and CDR2 as FVKESK. CDR3 protein: CASSRQPGDEQFF. Here the CDR3 DNA reads TGTGCCAGCAGCCGCCAGCCTGGCGATGAGCAGTTCTTC.